Given below is one T cell receptor beta chain in context. Its antigen is currently unknown. The junction departs from the called germline gene at one end, perhaps through a read error. A constant-region primer primed TCR beta cDNA synthesis from roughly 510 ng of total RNA. For TCR beta, libraries were produced by three nested multiplex PCR rounds using slightly modified ARM-PCR. Rounds one and two of PCR, each of 9 to 11 cycles, were primed with TRBV1-TRBV30 forward primers and a C-beta reverse primer. TCRdb re-called the multiplex PCR reads through MiXCR, storing one row per CDR3 protein. The sample lists 45,000 or so distinct CDR3 sequences, about three quarters occurring once. The sample is drawn from a study of tumor-infiltrating lymphocytes in primary liver carcinoma. Study-wide results and limits: It was observed that only about 8-24% of the top clones appeared in every one of the five tumor regions. The overlap of tumor-adjacent and tumor-blood pairs was smaller than that of tumor region pairs.

The CDR3 spans 15 residues. The germline V gene has CDR1 KGHSH and CDR2 LQKENI. Scientists recovered RNA and DNA together from roughly 21-30 mg of unsorted bulk tissue. Treatment of the patients' primary liver carcinoma consisted of surgical resection. Five distinct regions per tumor were sampled. Sequenced sample: liver tumor tissue from sampling region 2. As to subset: tumor region T2, inferior pole. The genes are TRBV18 and TRBJ2-3; D possibly corresponds to TRBD1 (5 bases). The source of this sequence is a middle-aged man with primary liver carcinoma and hepatitis B virus infection. Written as DNA, the CDR3 is TGTGTCAGCTCACCGACGGCAGGGAGCACAGATACGCAGTATTTT. It encodes CVSSPTAGSTDTQYF.